Listed here are 22 T cell receptor beta chains from one sample, sequenced in a study of cytomegalovirus exposure and HLA in healthy donors. A multiplex PCR was run with 60 Vbeta primers and 13 Jbeta primers. The table came from immunoSEQ multiplex PCR; TCRdb's copy has only in-frame clones and leaves some out. The sample gives 210,000 or so clones, over 75% of which show up once; 0.4% to 0.6% is in the top ten. Sequencing input: PBMCs. The receptors originated from a boy aged 5-17 years in good health and CMV-seronegative.

V is TRBV5-1 and J is TRBJ2-3; TRBD2 aligns across 8 bases. The CDR3 runs to 18 residues. Trimming took 2 bases from V and 1 from J; bases not matched to a gene: 12. Germline V CDR1 and CDR2: SGHRS, YFSETQ. CDR3 sequence (DNA): TGCGCCAGCAGCTTTGGCGCGGGAGGCATCATGGGCACAGATACGCAGTATTTT. This translates into CASSFGAGGIMGTDTQYF.

The chain employs TRBV10-2 and TRBJ2-7; TRBD1 is a possible D gene (6 bases). The CDR3 runs 15 residues. Trimming removed 2 bases at V and 7 bases at J, with 18 bases between. CDR1 is WSHSY, CDR2 SAAADI, per germline. CDR3 sequence: CASSEGQTGLREQYF. The CDR3 DNA reads as TGCGCCAGCAGTGAGGGACAGACGGGATTGCGGGAGCAGTACTTC.

This clone was seen many times. This chain links TRBV6-5 with TRBJ2-7; 8 bases line up with TRBD2. The trim removed 4 bases at V and 2 bases at J, leaving 10 bases unmatched. Germline V lookup: CDR1 MNHEY, CDR2 SVGAGI. There are 16 residues in the CDR3. CDR3 amino acids: CASSSIGGALTYEQYF. CDR3 nucleotide sequence: TGTGCCAGCAGTTCCATCGGGGGGGCGCTCACCTACGAGCAGTACTTC.

The CDR3: CASSLVGTGGDGQFF. CDR3 sequence (DNA): TGTGCCAGCAGCTTAGTTGGGACAGGGGGCGATGGGCAGTTCTTC. J is TRBJ2-1 and V is TRBV7-2, with 12 bases fitting TRBD1. This CDR3 is built from 15 residues. Germline trimming cut 1 base from V and 12 bases from J; bases unmatched to any gene: 7. Per germline, CDR1 SGHTA and CDR2 FQGNSA.

This chain joins TRBV4-1 and TRBJ2-5; tentative D call: TRBD2 (5 bases). This CDR3 comprises 15 residues. Germline values: CDR1 MGHRA, CDR2 YSYEKL. With 3 bases removed from V and 2 bases from J, the gap between germline ends came to 13 bases. The CDR3 reads CASSHQDSGQETQYF. The CDR3 DNA reads as TGCGCCAGCAGCCACCAGGACTCGGGACAAGAGACCCAGTACTTC.

The rearrangement uses TRBV2 and TRBJ2-5; D is ambiguous. The J call may be mistaken, given a closer DNA end match to TRBJ2-7. The CDR3 covers 14 residues. Germline CDR1 reads SNHLY; CDR2 reads FYNNEI. The chain's CDR3 is CASSEFRLGDEQYF. The CDR3 DNA reads as TGTGCCAGCAGTGAATTCCGTTTGGGCGACGAGCAGTACTTC.

V gene TRBV10-3 combines with J gene TRBJ2-2; 8 bases match TRBD1. J was trimmed by 7 bases and V by 8 bases; bases with no gene match: 6. This CDR3 has 13 residues. Germline V gives CDR1 ENHRY, CDR2 SYGVKD. As DNA, the CDR3 is TGTGCCATCGCAGGGGGCTCGTACGGGGAGCTGTTTTTT. Translation gives CAIAGGSYGELFF.

V and J are TRBV10-2 and TRBJ1-1; 10 bases line up with TRBD1. This CDR3 is built from 14 residues. Per the germline V gene, CDR1 is WSHSY and CDR2 is SAAADI. Germline trimming cut 11 bases from V and 3 bases from J; bases unmatched to any gene: 9. The DNA for the CDR3 is TGCGCCGCCCTGGACAGGGGGTTGTACACTGAAGCTTTCTTT. Its protein product is CAALDRGLYTEAFF.

This rearrangement joins TRBV9 to TRBJ1-6, with D perhaps TRBD1 (6 bases). CDR3 length equals 16 residues. Germline-derived CDR1 and CDR2 are SGDLS and YYNGEE. V was pared by 4 bases and J by 6 bases, with 17 bases between. The CDR3 DNA is TGTGCCAGCAGCCCCCTAGGGGGACGGACTAATTCACCCCTCCACTTT. It encodes CASSPLGGRTNSPLHF.

This rearrangement joins TRBV28 to TRBJ1-2, with D perhaps matching TRBD1 (6 bases). V was cut by 5 bases and J by 7 bases, with 17 bases left in between. The CDR3 is made up of 14 amino acids. The V gene's germline CDR1 is MDHEN and CDR2 SYDVKM. The CDR3, as DNA: TGTGCCAGCAGTCAACAGACAGGTTTTGGTGGCTACACCTTC. Its protein is CASSQQTGFGGYTF.

This clone was detected only once. The genes are TRBV29-1 and TRBJ2-5; TRBD1 might be the D (5 bases). Trimming shortened V by 5 bases and J by 5 bases, and 15 bases separated the two germline ends. In germline, CDR1 is SQVTM, CDR2 ANQGSEA. The CDR3 runs to 13 residues. The CDR3 loop reads CSVRGGNMETQYF. CDR3 nucleotide sequence: TGCAGCGTTAGGGGTGGAAATATGGAGACCCAGTACTTC.

The chain joins TRBV7-9 to TRBJ1-2; 12 positions agree with TRBD1. The CDR3 totals 14 residues. Germline lookup yields CDR1 SEHNR and CDR2 FQNEAQ (reference sequence). The J segment lost 6 bases and the V segment lost 5 bases, leaving 4 bases of the junction unmatched. CDR3 in DNA: TGTGCCAGCAGCCGGGACAGGGGGCGGAATGGCTACACCTTC. Translation gives CASSRDRGRNGYTF.

This sequence joins TRBV7-6 and TRBJ1-1; D uncertain. V was cut by 2 bases and J by 1 base, with 8 bases left in between. The CDR3 is 14 amino acids. The V gene's germline CDR1 is SGHVS and CDR2 FNYEAQ. The CDR3 loop is CASSLIPGNTEAFF. In DNA, the CDR3 is TGTGCCAGCAGCTTAATTCCGGGGAACACTGAAGCTTTCTTT.

In its sample, this clone was seen a few times. This chain joins TRBV9 and TRBJ2-2; 13 bases align to TRBD2. Unmatched junction bases numbered 14, after V lost 4 bases and J lost 8 bases. This CDR3 comprises 18 residues. Looked up from germline, CDR1 is SGDLS and CDR2 is YYNGEE. CDR3 in amino acids: CASSSRTSGGLVAGELFF. The DNA of the CDR3 is TGTGCCAGCAGCTCTCGGACTAGCGGGGGCCTAGTAGCTGGGGAGCTGTTTTTT.

The J gene is TRBJ1-2, the V gene TRBV11-3, with 9 bases that match TRBD1. V was clipped by 5 bases and J by 5 bases; unmatched bases: 12. The CDR3 contains 16 residues. Germline lookup yields CDR1 SGHNT and CDR2 YENEEA. In DNA, the CDR3 is TGTGCCAGCAGCCCATCTTACGGGACAGGGAGGTATGGCTACACCTTC. Translated: CASSPSYGTGRYGYTF.

The V gene is TRBV30, the J gene TRBJ1-5, with a weak D call TRBD1 (5 bases). The CDR3 consists of 13 residues. Trimming took off 1 base at V and 6 bases at J, with 10 bases between the two ends. Germline V gene sequence: CDR1 GTSNPN, CDR2 SVGIG (reference sequence). The CDR3 nucleotides are TGTGCCTGGAGTGGCGGGGGAAGTCAGCCCCAGCATTTT. Translation gives CAWSGGGSQPQHF. Looking up the rest from reference TRBV30 and TRBJ1-5 gives the full variable domain: SQTIHQWPATLVQPVGSPLSLECTVEGTSNPNLYWYRQAAGRGLQLLFYSVGIGQISSEVPQNLSASRPQDRQFILSSKKLLLSDSGFYLCAWSGGGSQPQHFGDGTRLSIL.

This clone has a single count. A junction boundary mismatches the germline segment, possibly from a read error. The chain joins TRBV30 to TRBJ1-4; the D gene is possibly TRBD1 (5 bases). The germline gives CDR1 GTSNPN, CDR2 SVGIG (reference sequence). This CDR3 has 16 amino acids. CDR3 region: CAWSVWGGRLQERLFF. CDR3 DNA: TGTGCCTGGAGCGTTTGGGGCGGTCGGCTACAAGAAAGACTGTTTTTT.

This clone has more than one count but fewer than ten. The V gene is TRBV7-6, the J gene TRBJ1-2, with a tentative D call TRBD1 (5 bases). Trimming pared 2 bases from V and 6 bases from J, leaving 10 bases between. This CDR3 comprises 13 residues. Germline V CDR1 and CDR2: SGHVS, FNYEAQ. This CDR3 reads CASSLMGGDGYTF. CDR3 nucleotide sequence: TGTGCCAGCAGCTTAATGGGGGGGGATGGCTACACCTTC.

The chain links TRBV10-3 to TRBJ2-7; D is possibly TRBD2 (6 bases). CDR1 is ENHRY and CDR2 is SYGVKD in the germline V gene. The CDR3 consists of 14 residues. Trimming stripped 4 bases from V and 5 bases from J, with 15 bases between. In nucleotides, the CDR3 is TGTGCCATCAGTGGGGGACTGTTCCTTGACGAGCAGTACTTC. This encodes CAISGGLFLDEQYF.

This rearrangement joins TRBV30 to TRBJ1-2; a weak D match, TRBD1 (5 bases). V gave up 4 bases and J gave up 0 bases, with 12 bases separating them. Germline V lookup: CDR1 GTSNPN, CDR2 SVGIG (reference sequence). The CDR3 is made up of 14 amino acids. The CDR3 protein is CAWNRQQANYGYTF. In nucleotides, the CDR3 is TGTGCCTGGAACCGACAGCAGGCTAACTATGGCTACACCTTC.

Notes on this clone: Germline and junction disagree at one end, which may indicate a read error. The chain is built from TRBV7-9 and TRBJ2-7; D is perhaps TRBD2 (5 bases). CDR3 length equals 14 residues. Germline V gene data show CDR1 as SEHNR and CDR2 as FQNEAQ (reference sequence). As DNA, the CDR3 is TGTTCCAGCAGCTTAGAGAGAGGGACCTACGAGCAGTACTTC. Protein product: CSSSLERGTYEQYF.

V is TRBV6-6 and J is TRBJ2-1; the D is unclear. Deletions cut 0 bases from V and 10 bases from J, with 16 bases between. The germline gives CDR1 MNHNY, CDR2 SVGAGI (reference sequence). The CDR3 runs 15 residues. CDR3 region: CASSYSTQTNPEQFF. Here the CDR3 DNA reads TGTGCCAGCAGTTACTCGACCCAGACAAACCCGGAGCAGTTCTTC.